The rows below give T cell receptor beta chains drawn from one sample of a study of shared clonotypes between healthy human individuals. The table came from immunoSEQ multiplex PCR; TCRdb's copy has only in-frame clones and leaves some out. The sample contains about 490,000 clones, 70% to 80% of which appear only once. The sequencing input was PBMCs. All receptors derive from a woman in her thirties or forties in good health. Some clones in this sample may be carry-over from other donors' samples. Each CDR3 is given with its conserved first and last residue. D genes are given only for firm matches. The size field is filled for only some rows; it gives once, few, many or a size class.

size,J,D,V,length,CDR3,DNA
.,TRBJ2-5,.,TRBV19,15,CASSIGGGGSETQYF,TGTGCCAGTAGTATTGGAGGAGGGGGCAGCGAGACCCAGTACTTC
.,TRBJ2-7,TRBD2,TRBV19,13,CANKTSGVYEQYF,TGTGCCAACAAAACTAGCGGGGTATACGAGCAGTACTTC
.,TRBJ1-5,TRBD1,TRBV28,17,CASSLGGRRQGYQPQHF,TGTGCCAGCAGTTTAGGGGGCCGTCGACAGGGGTATCAGCCCCAGCATTTT
.,TRBJ2-5,.,TRBV5-1,14,CASSLNQPQETQYF,TGCGCCAGCAGCTTGAACCAACCCCAAGAGACCCAGTACTTC
.,TRBJ1-1,.,TRBV5-4,14,CASSFGVGSTEAFF,TGTGCCAGCAGCTTTGGGGTGGGGAGCACCGAAGCTTTCTTT
.,TRBJ2-7,.,TRBV7-9,15,CASSLAGQGAYEQYF,TGTGCCAGCAGCTTAGCAGGTCAGGGAGCCTACGAGCAGTACTTC
.,TRBJ1-2,TRBD1,TRBV5-4,15,CASSIPGQENYGYTF,TGTGCCAGCAGCATACCGGGACAGGAAAACTATGGCTACACCTTC
.,TRBJ1-2,.,TRBV2,13,CASDQGYFYGYTF,TGTGCCAGCGACCAGGGGTATTTCTATGGCTACACCTTC
.,TRBJ1-2,.,TRBV5-6,13,CASSLARAVGYTF,TGTGCCAGCAGCTTGGCCAGGGCTGTTGGCTACACCTTC
few,TRBJ2-1,.,TRBV4-1,17,CASSPSEPPEPYNEQFF,TGCGCCAGCAGCCCTTCAGAACCGCCCGAGCCCTACAATGAGCAGTTCTTC
.,TRBJ2-5,.,TRBV4-3,13,CASSQKEGETQYF,TGCGCCAGCAGCCAAAAAGAGGGGGAGACCCAGTACTTC
.,TRBJ1-1,.,TRBV5-1,15,CASSLVRGGNTEAFF,TGCGCCAGCAGCTTGGTTAGAGGGGGGAACACTGAAGCTTTCTTT
.,TRBJ2-1,.,TRBV9,17,CASSVPRGVVGYNEQFF,TGTGCCAGCAGCGTCCCGCGGGGTGTGGTGGGTTACAATGAGCAGTTCTTC
.,TRBJ2-1,TRBD2,TRBV28,18,CASSSPLRREPPYNEQFF,TGTGCCAGCAGTTCTCCCCTTAGGCGGGAGCCCCCCTACAATGAGCAGTTCTTC
.,TRBJ1-5,.,TRBV28,14,CASSLTPGNQPQHF,TGTGCCAGCAGTTTAACGCCAGGGAATCAGCCCCAGCATTTT
once,TRBJ2-3,.,TRBV19,16,CASSIGPSGGTDTQYF,TGTGCCAGTAGTATAGGTCCGTCGGGAGGCACAGATACGCAGTATTTT
many,TRBJ2-7,.,TRBV21-1,15,CASRGKRTPSYEQYF,TGTGCCAGCAGGGGAAAGAGGACCCCATCCTACGAGCAGTACTTC
few,TRBJ2-3,.,TRBV14,14,CASSDWTARDTQYF,TGTGCCAGCAGCGATTGGACAGCCAGAGATACGCAGTATTTT
.,TRBJ2-7,.,TRBV7-8,14,CASSPGKFMLEQYF,TGTGCCAGCAGCCCGGGGAAGTTTATGCTCGAGCAGTACTTC
.,TRBJ2-2,.,TRBV5-4,16,CASSHSGTGGTGELFF,TGTGCCAGCAGCCATAGCGGGACAGGTGGGACCGGGGAGCTGTTTTTT
once,TRBJ2-7,.,TRBV5-1,15,CASSFLDNLNYEQYF,TGCGCCAGCAGCTTCTTGGACAACCTCAACTACGAGCAGTACTTC
.,TRBJ2-7,TRBD2,TRBV4-3,15,CASSSGLAGVYEQYF,TGCGCCAGCAGCTCTGGCCTAGCGGGAGTCTACGAGCAGTACTTC
many,TRBJ2-5,.,TRBV6-5,16,CASSYSQRFGTETQYF,TGTGCCAGCAGTTACTCGCAGCGGTTCGGTACAGAGACCCAGTACTTC
.,TRBJ1-2,.,TRBV4-3,16,CASSQRGPGYNYGYTF,TGCGCCAGCAGCCAACGGGGGCCAGGTTATAACTATGGCTACACCTTC
once,TRBJ2-1,TRBD2,TRBV11-2,18,CASSLGPGLAGVRDEQFF,TGTGCCAGCAGCTTGGGGCCGGGACTAGCGGGAGTCCGGGATGAGCAGTTCTTC
.,TRBJ2-3,.,TRBV9,15,CASSVFSTLGDTQYF,TGTGCCAGCAGCGTATTTTCTACCTTAGGGGATACGCAGTATTTT
.,TRBJ2-5,.,TRBV6-1,13,CASSVAFWETQYF,TGTGCCAGCAGTGTAGCGTTCTGGGAGACCCAGTACTTC
.,TRBJ2-7,TRBD2,TRBV15,18,CATSRNRGGRGNDYEQYF,TGTGCCACCAGCAGAAATCGGGGGGGCAGGGGAAATGACTACGAGCAGTACTTC
once,TRBJ1-4,TRBD1,TRBV18,14,CASSQDRGGEKLFF,TGTGCCAGCTCACAGGACAGGGGAGGAGAAAAACTGTTTTTT
.,TRBJ2-5,.,TRBV27,14,CAGSTLRAGKTQYF,TGTGCCGGCAGCACCCTGCGGGCGGGGAAGACCCAGTACTTC
.,TRBJ2-1,.,TRBV5-8,15,CASSLGQGTYNEQFF,TGTGCCAGCAGCTTAGGGCAGGGTACCTACAATGAGCAGTTCTTC
once,TRBJ2-7,TRBD2,TRBV10-2,19,CASSDLPGTSSQYVYEQYF,TGCGCCAGCAGTGACCTTCCCGGGACTAGCAGCCAGTATGTGTACGAGCAGTACTTC
many,TRBJ2-1,.,TRBV5-6,13,CASSGLLYNEQFF,TGTGCCAGCAGCGGACTTCTCTACAATGAGCAGTTCTTC
few,TRBJ1-5,.,TRBV6-5,12,CASSYGGRPQHF,TGTGCCAGCAGTTACGGTGGGAGGCCCCAGCATTTT
.,TRBJ2-7,TRBD2,TRBV30,17,CAWSAGPGTSGTYEQYF,TGTGCCTGGAGTGCGGGTCCCGGGACTAGCGGAACCTACGAGCAGTACTTC
.,TRBJ2-1,.,TRBV29-1,13,CSVDLRGGNEQFF,TGCAGCGTTGATCTCCGCGGCGGCAATGAGCAGTTCTTC
.,TRBJ1-2,.,TRBV25-1,12,CASSASGRGYTF,TGTGCCAGCAGTGCCTCAGGGAGAGGCTACACCTTC
.,TRBJ2-2,.,TRBV9,14,CASSVGVGTGELFF,TGTGCCAGCAGCGTCGGGGTAGGCACCGGGGAGCTGTTTTTT
.,TRBJ1-4,.,TRBV7-9,15,CASSLGRGKYEKLFF,TGTGCCAGCAGCTTAGGGAGGGGGAAATATGAAAAACTGTTTTTT
many,TRBJ2-7,TRBD1,TRBV29-1,13,CSAAPGTAYEQYF,TGCAGCGCTGCCCCCGGGACAGCGTACGAGCAGTACTTC
.,TRBJ2-5,TRBD2,TRBV6-1,17,CASSEGSSGRASETQYF,TGTGCCAGCAGTGAAGGTTCTAGCGGGAGGGCCTCGGAGACCCAGTACTTC
.,TRBJ2-1,.,TRBV4-3,16,CASSPTSGIVWNEQFF,TGCGCCAGCAGCCCGACTAGTGGAATTGTTTGGAATGAGCAGTTCTTC
once,TRBJ1-1,TRBD1,TRBV6-5,13,CASSHRGRTEAFF,TGTGCCAGCAGCCACAGGGGGCGCACTGAAGCTTTCTTT
.,TRBJ2-7,.,TRBV10-1,12,CASSDPTYEQYF,TGCGCCAGCAGTGACCCTACTTACGAGCAGTACTTC
.,TRBJ1-6,.,TRBV6-6,13,CASSYPPQAALHF,TGTGCCAGCAGTTACCCCCCGCAGGCGGCCCTCCACTTT
few,TRBJ2-1,.,TRBV4-2,15,CASSQVGTRSGEQFF,TGTGCCAGCAGCCAAGTCGGGACCCGATCTGGGGAGCAGTTCTTC
many,TRBJ1-5,.,TRBV6-1,14,CASSEWGRDQPQHF,TGTGCCAGCAGTGAATGGGGGCGCGATCAGCCCCAGCATTTT
.,TRBJ2-2,.,TRBV5-1,14,CASLPQGATGELFF,TGCGCCAGCCTTCCGCAGGGAGCGACCGGGGAGCTGTTTTTT
.,TRBJ1-5,.,TRBV27,15,CASSWSMGGDQPQHF,TGTGCCAGCAGTTGGAGCATGGGCGGGGATCAGCCCCAGCATTTT
few,TRBJ1-1,.,TRBV29-1,13,CSVGWALNTEAFF,TGCAGCGTTGGGTGGGCTTTGAACACTGAAGCTTTCTTT
.,TRBJ2-5,.,TRBV7-7,15,CASSLGEIRGETQYF,TGTGCTAGCAGCTTAGGGGAGATCAGGGGGGAGACCCAATACTTC
.,TRBJ2-1,TRBD2,TRBV5-1,17,CASSLVWASGSEDEQFF,TGCGCCAGCAGCTTGGTTTGGGCCAGCGGGAGTGAGGATGAGCAGTTCTTC
few,TRBJ1-1,TRBD1,TRBV7-9,16,CASSLAPTGAITEAFF,TGTGCCAGCAGCTTAGCCCCAACAGGGGCGATCACTGAAGCTTTCTTT
.,TRBJ1-3,TRBD1,TRBV7-8,16,CASSLRDRPSGNTIYF,TGTGCCAGCAGCTTGAGGGACAGGCCCTCTGGAAACACCATATATTTT
many,TRBJ1-2,.,TRBV6-6,13,CASMRQLGYGYTF,TGTGCCAGCATGAGACAGCTTGGCTATGGCTACACCTTC
.,TRBJ2-5,TRBD2,TRBV7-6,17,CASSPSSLAGLSETQYF,TGTGCCAGCAGCCCGAGCAGCCTAGCGGGACTTTCGGAGACCCAGTACTTC
few,TRBJ1-1,.,TRBV2,11,CASSPNTEAFF,TGTGCCAGCAGTCCGAACACTGAAGCTTTCTTT
once,TRBJ2-7,.,TRBV6-5,14,CASTTVGASYEQYF,TGTGCCAGCACGACAGTCGGGGCCTCCTACGAGCAGTACTTC
few,TRBJ1-5,TRBD1,TRBV6-6,15,CASSYGDRGRQPQHF,TGTGCCAGCAGTTACGGGGACAGGGGGCGTCAGCCCCAGCATTTT
few,TRBJ1-5,TRBD1,TRBV6-1,15,CASSERTGSNQPQHF,TGTGCCAGCAGTGAAAGGACAGGTAGCAATCAGCCCCAGCATTTT